This T cell receptor beta chain derives from a study of liver allograft versus peripheral blood T cells. Study information: The authors compared T cell receptor repertoires in transplanted livers with those in the peripheral blood of recipients. Study observations and caveats: It was reported that the T cell receptor repertoires found inside liver allografts differed from those that were detected in peripheral blood.

By its share, this clonotype is medium-sized. Its antigen remains unknown. Germline V gene data show CDR1 as MGHDK and CDR2 as SYGVNS. V lost 4 bases, J lost 3 bases, and 18 bases lay in between. CDR3 length equals 16 residues. Each CDR3 protein gets one entry after TCRdb re-called the reads with MiXCR. The repertoire has several thousand distinct CDR3 sequences, approximately 15% of them found once; the top ten carry around 1.5%. This TCR was sampled from a human patient who had a liver transplant. Some T cells may originate from the graft donor. The genes are TRBV25-1 and TRBJ1-2; weak D call: TRBD1 (5 bases). CDR3 in DNA: TGTGCCAGCAGTGCCTCCCCGGGACTCCTGCACTATGGCTACACCTTC. Residues: CASSASPGLLHYGYTF.